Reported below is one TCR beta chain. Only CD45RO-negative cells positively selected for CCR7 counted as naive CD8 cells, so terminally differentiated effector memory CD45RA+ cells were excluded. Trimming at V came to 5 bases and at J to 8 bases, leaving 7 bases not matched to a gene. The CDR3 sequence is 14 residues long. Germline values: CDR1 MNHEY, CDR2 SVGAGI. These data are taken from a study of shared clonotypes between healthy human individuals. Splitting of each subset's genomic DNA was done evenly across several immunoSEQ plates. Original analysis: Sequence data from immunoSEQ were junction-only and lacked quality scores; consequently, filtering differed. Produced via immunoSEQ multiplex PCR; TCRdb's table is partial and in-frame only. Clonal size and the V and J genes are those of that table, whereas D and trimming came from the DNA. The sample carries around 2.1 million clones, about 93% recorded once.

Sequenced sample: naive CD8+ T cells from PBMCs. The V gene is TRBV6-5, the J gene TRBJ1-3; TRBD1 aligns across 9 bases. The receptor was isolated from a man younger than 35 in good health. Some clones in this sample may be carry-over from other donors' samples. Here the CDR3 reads CASSPGTGPDTIYF. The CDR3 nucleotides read TGTGCCAGCAGTCCCGGGACAGGGCCTGACACCATATATTTT.